This T cell receptor beta chain comes out of a study of shared clonotypes between healthy human individuals. Selected positively for CCR7 and CD45RO-negative, naive CD8 cells excluded terminally differentiated effector memory CD45RA+ cells. Clones were read by immunoSEQ multiplex PCR, and TCRdb kept only the in-frame ones, dropping some. Of about 2 million clones detected, about 95% appear once; the ten largest clones hold around 1.1%. There are 14 residues in the CDR3. The chain joins TRBV5-3 to TRBJ2-2, with TRBD1 matching over 7 bases. TRBV5-3 is classed as an ORF, of uncertain function. The specimen sequenced was naive CD8+ T cells sorted from blood. The TCR originated in a man aged 18 to 30 in good health. Here the CDR3 reads CAQSYAGGTGELFF. CDR3 DNA sequence: TGTGCACAAAGCTATGCAGGGGGAACCGGGGAGCTGTTTTTT.